This T cell receptor (beta chain) was sequenced during a study of T-cell memory formation after mild COVID-19 (dated by TCRdb to the early 2020s). About the investigation overall: TCR sequence clusters from the two donors were largely donor specific. T-cell clones expanding and contracting after mild COVID-19 in a couple of donors were tracked by longitudinal TCRalpha and TCRbeta repertoire sequencing. Two young, previously healthy adult volunteers made up the cohort, one male and one female. Results the study describes overall, beyond this receptor: Some responding clones were found in pre-infection memory, which suggests that pre-existing cross-reactive memory T cells took part in the SARS-CoV-2 response. The study covered only a couple of mild cases, and larger cohorts including severe cases with pre-infection samples were considered necessary. SARS-CoV-2 specificity was not confirmed for the second-wave clones peaking on day 37. Contracting CD4+ clones were located mainly in the CM and EM memory subsets, whereas CD8+ clones were found to be enriched in EMRA. Clones that contracted from day 15 to 85 showed balanced CD4/CD8 phenotypes, whereas a second wave of clones that expanded from day 15 to 37 leaned towards CD4+.

The run used an Illumina NovaSeq 6000. cDNA libraries for TCRalpha and TCRbeta were prepared by 5'RACE using constant-segment primers, with sample barcodes and unique molecular identifiers added. RNA was extracted from every sample with Trizol reagent. Amplification of the libraries took two PCR steps, and the second step added a second sample barcode plus Illumina TruSeq adapters. The libraries were sequenced on an Illumina NovaSeq using 2 x 150 bp paired-end reads. On the study's bioinformatics: With migec v1.2.7, reads were demultiplexed and then collapsed into UMI-guided consensus sequences. Using mixcr v2.1.11, UMI consensuses were aligned to TRA and TRB V and J templates and then assembled into clonotypes. A clonotype was counted as expanded or contracted only if both edgeR and NoisET called the change significant, with noise models trained on biological replicates. For edgeR calls, a false discovery rate-adjusted p below 0.01 and a log2 fold-change threshold of 1 were applied. PCA with hierarchical clustering of max-normalized trajectories of the 1000 most abundant clonotypes was used as exploratory dynamics analysis. Each responding clone was given a CD4 or CD8 phenotype based on the CD4+ and CD8+ repertoires, which had been sequenced separately. TCRdb's own reprocessing of the public reads used fastp at Q25 and MiXCR and kept productive beta chains. Rows are unified per CDR3 protein, each entry keeping the most common DNA and genes. The authors' filters were not applied to this entry. In this sample the table shows under 300,000 distinct CDR3 sequences, around 8% of which occur a single time. The top ten constitute around a fifth of the sample.

Including cysteine and phenylalanine, the CDR3 has 15 amino acids. The entry retains the CDR3 DNA only, 45 bases that are in frame from base 1. V was cut back by 6 bases and J by 10 bases, leaving a gap of 19 bases between them. As to this clonotype: Which antigen it targets is not known. There are no base qualities to consult, and no much larger clone falls within one base.

Ficoll-Paque density gradient centrifugation was used to isolate PBMCs. The V and J segments used are TRBV12-3 or TRBV12-4 and TRBJ1-6; the D gene is unclear. The receptor comes from a man younger than 30 who had mild COVID-19 (a few samples of this study predate the infection). The sample titles of this study are shuffled in the database, so cell type and time point are left out; the donor was told from shared clones. What was sequenced was PBMCs or a T cell subset sorted from them (not recorded which). The CDR3 corresponds to CASSPMRGVSSPLHF. The DNA is TGTGCCAGCAGCCCAATGCGAGGAGTTAGCTCACCCCTCCACTTT.